This T cell receptor (beta chain) was recorded in a study of blood T cells in healthy people across ages. The use of a sample-barcoded 5' primer and a J-beta primer mix characterized a second PCR of about 7 to 12 cycles. Each CDR3 protein is one row after TCRdb ran MiXCR on the 5' RACE reads. The table records some 800,000 distinct CDR3 sequences, just under 25% of them present only once. This sample was also put to use in a study of T cells of mothers and their children. That work states: Per mother, over 9.5 million TCR beta CDR3 reads were obtained; per child, approximately 3.3 million. Whether pairs are related or unrelated, thymic selection shapes their TCR recombination output in much the same way.

Source material: blood. The sequence was collected from a boy aged 10-17 years in good health.

As DNA, the CDR3 is TGTGCCACCACGACCCCGGGGGGCCTAGCCAAAAACATTCAGTACTTC. This gives the protein CATTTPGGLAKNIQYF. V is TRBV28 and J is TRBJ2-4; maybe TRBD2 (7 bases). V lost 10 bases and J lost 0, with 19 bases in between. The germline V gene has CDR1 MDHEN and CDR2 SYDVKM. The CDR3 has 16 amino acids. Full variable domain (rest looked up from reference TRBV28 and TRBJ2-4): DVKVTQSSRYLVKRTGEKVFLECVQDMDHENMFWYRQDPGLGLRLIYFSYDVKMKEKGDIPEGYSVSREKKERFSLILESASTNQTSMYLCATTTPGGLAKNIQYFGAGTRLSVL.